A selection of T cell receptor beta chains follows, all from one sample in a study of cytomegalovirus exposure and HLA in healthy donors. Profiling relied on immunoSEQ multiplex PCR, and the TCRdb table lists in-frame clones only, not all of them. Of under 150,000 clones in the sample, around 78% were seen once. The sequenced material came from PBMCs. These receptors originate from a woman aged 35 to 49 in good health and CMV-seronegative. CDR3s include the opening cysteine and the closing phenylalanine or tryptophan. A D gene is named only where the DNA matches it firmly. The size entry is marked missing in some rows and otherwise reads once, few, many or a size class.

size	J	D	V	DNA	CDR3
-	TRBJ2-3	-	TRBV7-9	TGTGCCAGCAGCTTAGCAGTGCCCTACACAGATACGCAGTATTTT	CASSLAVPYTDTQYF
-	TRBJ2-3	-	TRBV7-3	TGTGCCAGCAGCTTAAGGGAGAAGGGTACGCAGTATTTT	CASSLREKGTQYF
-	TRBJ2-7	-	TRBV11-2	TGTGCCAGCAGCCCCCCCGCTAGGAACTCCTACGAGCAGTACTTC	CASSPPARNSYEQYF
-	TRBJ2-7	-	TRBV5-5	TGTGCCAGCAGCTTGAGCTCTACCCCTATTTACGAGCAGTACTTC	CASSLSSTPIYEQYF
-	TRBJ1-1	TRBD1	TRBV6-5	TGTGCCAGCAGCCCTGGGACAGTGAACACTGAAGCTTTCTTT	CASSPGTVNTEAFF
-	TRBJ2-7	TRBD1	TRBV28	TGTGCCAGCAGTTTAGGGGTGACAGGGTCCCACGAGCAGTACTTC	CASSLGVTGSHEQYF
medium-sized	TRBJ2-7	-	TRBV6-5	TGTGCCAGCAGCCCGAATCCGACGGGCGAGCAGTACTTC	CASSPNPTGEQYF
-	TRBJ2-7	TRBD1	TRBV7-8	TGTGCCAGCAGTTCCGGGACAGGGAGCTCCTACGAGCAGTACTTC	CASSSGTGSSYEQYF
-	TRBJ2-7	TRBD2	TRBV27	TGTGCCAGCAGTCCGATCGAACTAGCGGGAGGACTCGAGCAGTACTTC	CASSPIELAGGLEQYF
once	TRBJ2-1	TRBD2	TRBV7-6	TGTGCCAGCAGCTTGGCTCGTGGGGGACTAGCGGGTTCATACAATGAGCAGTTCTTC	CASSLARGGLAGSYNEQFF
-	TRBJ2-1	-	TRBV19	TGTGCCAGTAGTATGGGGAGCTCCTACAATGAGCAGTTCTTC	CASSMGSSYNEQFF
-	TRBJ1-4	-	TRBV5-6	TGTGCCAGCAGCTCCGGGAGGGGAGCTGAAAAACTGTTTTTT	CASSSGRGAEKLFF
-	TRBJ2-3	-	TRBV10-3	TGTGCCATCGCGGGCACAGATACGCAGTATTTT	CAIAGTDTQYF
-	TRBJ2-7	TRBD2	TRBV7-3	TGTGCCAGCAGCTTACGCCCAGGCGGGAGCTCCTACGAGCAGTACTTC	CASSLRPGGSSYEQYF
-	TRBJ2-7	-	TRBV4-1	TGCGCCAGCAGCCGAAGCTGGCGGGCCTCCTACGAGCAGTACTTC	CASSRSWRASYEQYF
-	TRBJ2-1	-	TRBV11-3	TGTGCCAGCAGCCTTCGTGGGGCGGTGTACAATGAGCAGTTCTTC	CASSLRGAVYNEQFF
-	TRBJ2-1	-	TRBV11-3	TGTGCCAGCAGCTTTAGGGGCAATGAGCAGTTCTTC	CASSFRGNEQFF
-	TRBJ1-4	TRBD1	TRBV5-1	TGCGCCAGCAGCGACCCCCAGGGGGTAGGCGAAAAACTGTTTTTT	CASSDPQGVGEKLFF
-	TRBJ2-7	-	TRBV28	TGTGCCAGCAGGAGCTCCTACGAGCAGTACTTC	CASRSSYEQYF
-	TRBJ1-1	TRBD1	TRBV27	TGTGCCAGCAGGGGACAGGGGATCACTGAAGCTTTCTTT	CASRGQGITEAFF
-	TRBJ2-7	TRBD1	TRBV6-6	TGTGCCAGCAGTTTCGGGACAGGGTCCTACGAGCAGTACTTC	CASSFGTGSYEQYF
-	TRBJ2-7	TRBD1	TRBV5-1	TGCGCCAGCAGCCCACAGACAGGGCTCCCCTACGAGCAGTACTTC	CASSPQTGLPYEQYF
-	TRBJ1-2	-	TRBV18	TGTGCCAGCTCACCCGGAGACAGAACCTATGGCTACACCTTC	CASSPGDRTYGYTF
-	TRBJ2-4	-	TRBV28	TGTGCCAGCAGTAACCTCGACAGGTCTAAAAACATTCAGTACTTC	CASSNLDRSKNIQYF
-	TRBJ2-3	-	TRBV9	TGTGCCAGCAGCGTAGATCCCTCCACAGATACGCAGTATTTT	CASSVDPSTDTQYF